These T cell receptor beta chains were read from a single sample in a study of response to subunit inactivated influenza vaccine. In TCRdb, the RT-PCR reads were re-called with MiXCR into one record per CDR3 protein. Of approximately 310,000 distinct CDR3 sequences detected, roughly a fifth appear once; the ten largest clones hold about 10%. Source: PBMCs from blood, taken less than 22 months after vaccination. These receptors all come from a man aged 45-69 years who received an inactivated influenza vaccine. Both conserved end residues are part of each CDR3. Each record gives: J gene, V gene, clone size, D gene, CDR3 protein, CDR3 DNA. The D gene is left open where the match is weak. Rows may omit the clone size; those that give it use once, few, many or a size class.

TRBJ2-1	TRBV5-1	NA	NA	CASSLELAHEQFF	TGCGCCAGCAGCTTGGAACTAGCCCATGAGCAGTTCTTC
TRBJ2-7	TRBV9	NA	NA	CASSVDPSSYEQYF	TGTGCCAGCAGCGTAGACCCAAGCTCCTACGAGCAGTACTTC
TRBJ2-7	TRBV5-1	NA	TRBD1	CASSLTYGQGYYEQYF	TGCGCCAGCAGCTTGACTTACGGACAGGGGTACTACGAGCAGTACTTC
TRBJ1-1	TRBV18	many	NA	CASSPPNTEAFF	TGTGCCAGCTCACCACCGAACACTGAAGCTTTCTTT
TRBJ2-3	TRBV11-2	many	TRBD2	CASSPRPSGGFTDTQYF	TGTGCCAGCAGCCCTCGACCTAGCGGGGGGTTCACAGATACGCAGTATTTT
TRBJ2-3	TRBV20-1	NA	NA	CSATVEGRDTQYF	TGCAGTGCTACCGTGGAGGGACGGGATACGCAGTATTTT
TRBJ1-2	TRBV20-1	NA	TRBD1	CSAQGQGIIYGYTF	TGCAGTGCTCAGGGACAGGGAATTATCTATGGCTACACCTTC
TRBJ1-1	TRBV6-6	few	NA	CASSYPGDQAFF	TGTGCCAGCAGTTATCCAGGGGACCAAGCTTTCTTT
TRBJ1-4	TRBV4-1	NA	NA	CASSQETYEKLFF	TGCGCCAGCAGCCAAGAAACATACGAAAAACTGTTTTTT
TRBJ2-2	TRBV6-1	once	TRBD1	CASTYGTGAPNTGELFF	TGTGCCAGCACCTACGGGACAGGCGCCCCGAACACCGGGGAGCTGTTTTTT
TRBJ2-7	TRBV29-1	NA	NA	CSAAESYEQYF	TGCAGCGCCGCAGAGTCCTACGAGCAGTACTTC
TRBJ2-1	TRBV20-1	few	TRBD2	CSARGKGGSDSYEQFF	TGCAGTGCTAGAGGGAAGGGCGGGAGCGATTCCTATGAGCAGTTCTTC
TRBJ1-2	TRBV6-5	few	NA	CASSYRGPNYGYTF	TGTGCCAGCAGTTACAGGGGCCCTAACTATGGCTACACCTTC
TRBJ2-7	TRBV15	NA	NA	CATSDPGYEQYF	TGTGCCACCAGCGACCCCGGCTACGAGCAGTACTTC
TRBJ1-2	TRBV10-3	few	NA	CAIEDNYGYTF	TGTGCCATCGAGGATAACTATGGCTACACCTTC
TRBJ1-4	TRBV20-1	NA	NA	CSARRWGAQEKLFF	TGCAGTGCTCGGAGGTGGGGGGCGCAGGAAAAACTGTTTTTT
TRBJ1-2	TRBV10-3	many	NA	CAISEEGRAYTF	TGTGCCATCAGTGAGGAGGGTAGGGCCTACACCTTC
TRBJ1-3	TRBV4-2	few	NA	CASSQERGANSGNTIYF	TGTGCCAGCAGCCAAGAACGCGGGGCCAACTCTGGAAACACCATATATTTT
TRBJ1-2	TRBV7-8	few	NA	CASSRRDRSYGYTF	TGTGCCAGCAGCCGAAGAGACAGGAGCTATGGCTACACCTTC
TRBJ1-1	TRBV29-1	NA	NA	CSVEDRIRRGRNTEAFF	TGCAGCGTTGAAGATAGGATCCGGAGGGGGAGGAACACTGAAGCTTTCTTT